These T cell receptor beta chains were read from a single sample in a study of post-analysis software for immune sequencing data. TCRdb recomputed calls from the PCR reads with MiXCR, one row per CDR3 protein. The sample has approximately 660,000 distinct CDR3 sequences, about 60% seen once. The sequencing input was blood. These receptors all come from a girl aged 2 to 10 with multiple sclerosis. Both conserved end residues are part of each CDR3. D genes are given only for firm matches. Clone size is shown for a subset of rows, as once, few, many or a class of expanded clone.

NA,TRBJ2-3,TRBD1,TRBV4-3,TGCGCCAGCAGCCAAGATACCGGGACAGGTACGCAGTATTTT,CASSQDTGTGTQYF
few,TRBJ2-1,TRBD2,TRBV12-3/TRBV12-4,TGTGCCAGCAGTTTAAACAGCGCAACTAGCGGGAGTCGCTATGAGCAGTTCTTC,CASSLNSATSGSRYEQFF
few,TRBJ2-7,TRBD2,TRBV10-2,TGCGCCACAGAGACTAGCGGGCTCGAGCAGTACTTC,CATETSGLEQYF
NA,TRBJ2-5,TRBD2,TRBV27,TGTGCCAGCAGTTTTACTAGCGGGGGGGCGAGGGAGACCCAGTACTTC,CASSFTSGGARETQYF
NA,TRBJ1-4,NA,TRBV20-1,TGCAGTGCTAGAGATACCATACGGACTAATGAAAAACTGTTTTTT,CSARDTIRTNEKLFF
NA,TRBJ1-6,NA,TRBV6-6,TGTGCCAGCAGTCTCGTATCAGGGAATTCACCCCTCCACTTT,CASSLVSGNSPLHF
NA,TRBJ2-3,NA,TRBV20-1,TGCAGTGCCAAGGGGGCCTCCAGCGGGGGCACAGATACGCAGTATTTT,CSAKGASSGGTDTQYF
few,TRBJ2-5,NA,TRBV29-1,TGCAGCGTTGAACGCCTTAATGGGGCCCAGTACTTC,CSVERLNGAQYF
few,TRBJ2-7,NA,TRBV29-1,TGCAGCGTTGAAGGGACGGTTGATGAGTACGAGCAGTACTTC,CSVEGTVDEYEQYF
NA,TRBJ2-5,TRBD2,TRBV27,TGTGCCAGCAGACCCACTACTAGCGTAGAGACCCAGTACTTC,CASRPTTSVETQYF
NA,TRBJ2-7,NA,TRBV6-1,TGTGCCAGCAGTGAAGCGAGGAGTACGGGCTACGAGCAGTACTTC,CASSEARSTGYEQYF
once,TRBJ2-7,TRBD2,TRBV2,TGTGCCAGCTCGCCTGAGGGACTAGTCGAGCAGTACTTC,CASSPEGLVEQYF
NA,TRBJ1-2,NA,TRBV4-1,TGCGCCAGCAGCCAAGATTCGGGGGGGCTCCTTAACTATGGCTACACCTTC,CASSQDSGGLLNYGYTF
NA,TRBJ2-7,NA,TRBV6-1,TGTGCCAGCAATACAGGGATGATTAACGAGCAGTACTTC,CASNTGMINEQYF
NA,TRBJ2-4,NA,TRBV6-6,TGTGCCAGCAGTTACGGGGGGACCGAAAACATTCAGTACTTC,CASSYGGTENIQYF
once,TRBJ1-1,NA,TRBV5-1,TGCGCCAGCAGCTTGGAAGGGCGGGCGGACACTGAAGCTTTCTTT,CASSLEGRADTEAFF
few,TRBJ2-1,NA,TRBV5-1,TGCGCCAGCAGCTTGGCTCCAGACAATGAGCAGTTCTTC,CASSLAPDNEQFF
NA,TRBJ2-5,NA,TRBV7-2,TGTGCCAGCAGCTTTAGGGGTCAGACCCAGTACTTC,CASSFRGQTQYF
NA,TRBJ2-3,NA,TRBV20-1,TGCAGTGCTAGCAGGGCGGATAGCAACACAGATACGCAGTATTTT,CSASRADSNTDTQYF
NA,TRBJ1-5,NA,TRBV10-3,TGTGCCATCAGTGAGCCCCCCCCCGCGGATCAGCCCCAGCATTTT,CAISEPPPADQPQHF
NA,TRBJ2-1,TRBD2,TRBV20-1,TGCAGTGCTACCGGCCTAGCGGGAAAGGATGAGCAGTTCTTC,CSATGLAGKDEQFF
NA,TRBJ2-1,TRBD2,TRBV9,TGTGCCAGCAGCGTAGAAAGAACTAGCGGGAGTAGCGGCAATGAGCAGTTCTTC,CASSVERTSGSSGNEQFF
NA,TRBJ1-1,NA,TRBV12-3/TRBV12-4,TGTGCCAGCAGTGGGGCGGGCAGGAACACTGAAGCTTTCTTT,CASSGAGRNTEAFF
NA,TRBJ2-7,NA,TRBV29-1,TGCAGCGCACTCGGCGGCGAGCAGTACTTC,CSALGGEQYF
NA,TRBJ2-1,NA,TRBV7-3,TGTGCCAGCAGCGTAACAGTGGGGGAGCAGTTCTTC,CASSVTVGEQFF
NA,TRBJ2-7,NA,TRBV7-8,TGTGCCAGCAGCTTAGCGGGCATCTCGAGCTCCTACGAGCAGTACTTC,CASSLAGISSSYEQYF
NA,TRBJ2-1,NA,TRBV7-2,TGTGCCAGCAGCTTAGACGCCGGTTACAATGAGCAGTTCTTC,CASSLDAGYNEQFF
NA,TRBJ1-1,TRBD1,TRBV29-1,TGCAGCGTTGTGAGGGGGCAGGGGGAAGCTTTCTTT,CSVVRGQGEAFF
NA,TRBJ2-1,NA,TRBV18,TGTGCCAGCTCACTTAGAACAGAGACCCAGTTCTTC,CASSLRTETQFF
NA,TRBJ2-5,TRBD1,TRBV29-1,TGCAGCGCGGGACAGGGAGGATGGGAGACCCAGTACTTC,CSAGQGGWETQYF